These 26 T cell receptor beta chains came from one sample sequenced in a study of CD8 T cells in Susac syndrome (dated by TCRdb to about 2019). Library preparation used the immunoSEQ multiplex PCR assay. RNA was extracted with the RNeasy kit and 0.5 to 1 ug was reverse transcribed using random hexamers. TCRdb itself trimmed the public reads at Q25 with fastp, ran MiXCR and retained productive beta chains. Every entry covers one CDR3 protein and lists the most common genes and DNA from its rows. Within this sample are over 100,000 distinct CDR3 sequences, with approximately 96% of them counted one time only. The ten largest clones capture under 0.1% of the sample. The source material was CD4+ T cells from PBMCs. The origin of the receptors is a human donor in good health.

The V gene is TRBV18, the J gene TRBJ2-3; the D is unclear. This CDR3 is built from 15 residues. Trimming removed 8 bases from V and 4 bases from J, with 19 bases in between. Germline CDR1 KGHSH, CDR2 LQKENI. CDR3 protein: CASLDRKGSSDTQYF. The CDR3 DNA reads as TGTGCCAGCCTCGACCGAAAGGGATCCTCAGATACGCAGTATTTT.

V usage is TRBV29-1 and J usage is TRBJ2-5; D may be TRBD1 (6 bases). The germline V gene encodes CDR1 SQVTM and CDR2 ANQGSEA. The V gene lost 5 bases and the J gene lost 1 base, with 11 bases spanning the gap. The CDR3 length is 13 residues. The CDR3: CSVSRDTQETQYF. CDR3 coding DNA: TGCAGCGTTAGCCGGGACACCCAAGAGACCCAGTACTTC.

This chain uses TRBV11-1 with TRBJ1-1, with TRBD1 identical over 9 bases. The CDR3 runs to 14 residues. Trimming at V came to 4 bases and at J to 11 bases, leaving 11 bases not matched to a gene. Germline CDR1 SGHAT, CDR2 FQDESV (reference sequence). The CDR3, as DNA: TGTGCCAGCAGCTCATCCGGGACAGGGATTATGGCTTTCTTT. Amino acid sequence: CASSSSGTGIMAFF.

The CDR3 DNA reads as TGTGCCACCAGCAGAGGAGGGGGCAGGGAGCAGTTCTTC. Protein sequence: CATSRGGGREQFF. The chain uses TRBV15 and TRBJ2-1; 7 positions agree with TRBD1. Germline V gene lookup returns CDR1 LNHNV and CDR2 YYDKDF (reference sequence). V was pared by 1 base and J by 10 bases, with 4 bases of the junction left unmatched. The CDR3 sequence is 13 residues long.

The chain combines TRBV5-8 with TRBJ2-2; tentatively, D is TRBD2 (5 bases). V was cut by 0 bases and J by 0 bases, with 9 bases left in between. This CDR3 is built from 16 residues. Germline V lookup: CDR1 SGHTS, CDR2 YDEGEE. In DNA form, the CDR3 reads TGTGCCAGCAGCTTGGGGGTAGCGACGAACACCGGGGAGCTGTTTTTT. Translating it yields CASSLGVATNTGELFF.

The chain carries TRBV3-1 and TRBJ2-5; the D is unclear. The CDR3 is 17 residues long. Germline CDR1 reads LGHDT; CDR2 reads YNNKEL (reference sequence). V was shortened by 0 bases and J by 0 bases, with 14 bases between the two germline ends. Here the CDR3 reads CASSQDSGRSYQETQYF. CDR3 DNA: TGTGCCAGCAGCCAAGATTCTGGGCGGTCGTACCAAGAGACCCAGTACTTC.

J is TRBJ2-4 and V is TRBV30; 7 nucleotides match TRBD1. Losses at the gene ends were 7 bases for V and 2 bases for J; bases not matched to a gene: 5. The CDR3 runs 13 residues. Looked up from germline, CDR1 is GTSNPN and CDR2 is SVGIG (reference sequence). CDR3: CAYTQGSKNIQYF. Here the CDR3 DNA reads TGTGCCTACACACAGGGGTCCAAAAACATTCAGTACTTC.

The rearrangement uses TRBV5-6 and TRBJ1-1; weak D call: TRBD1 (5 bases). The germline V gene encodes CDR1 SGHDT and CDR2 YYEEEE. With 5 bases removed from V and 7 bases from J, the gap between germline ends came to 9 bases. The CDR3 spans 11 residues. Here the CDR3 reads CASSYTGEAFF. For the CDR3, the DNA is TGTGCCAGCAGTTACACAGGTGAAGCTTTCTTT.

The chain combines TRBV6-2 or TRBV6-3 with TRBJ2-5, with D possibly matching TRBD1 (6 bases). CDR3 length: 11 amino acids. Trimming shortened V by 6 bases and J by 5 bases, and 7 bases separated the two germline ends. Germline V lookup: CDR1 MNHEY, CDR2 SVGEGT. The CDR3 loop reads CASSRGETQYF. The CDR3 DNA follows: TGTGCCAGCAGCAGGGGTGAGACCCAGTACTTC.

The J gene is TRBJ2-3, the V gene TRBV6-1, with D uncertain. Germline CDR1 MNHNS, CDR2 SASEGT. This CDR3 has 15 residues. V dropped 4 bases and J dropped 2 bases, with 13 bases sitting between them. The CDR3: CASSVQAKNTDTQYF. CDR3 DNA sequence: TGTGCCAGCAGTGTGCAGGCGAAAAACACAGATACGCAGTATTTT.

The J gene is TRBJ2-3, the V gene TRBV5-6, with 11 positions matching TRBD1. CDR1 and CDR2 (germline): SGHDT, YYEEEE. The CDR3 loop spans 15 amino acids. V trimming: 4 bases; J trimming: 5 bases; junction bases outside the gene matches: 6. The CDR3 spells CASSGAGTGGDTQYF. For the CDR3, the DNA is TGTGCCAGCAGCGGCGCCGGGACAGGGGGAGATACGCAGTATTTT.

The V call is TRBV6-6, the J call TRBJ2-7; 7 nucleotides align to TRBD1. The CDR3 runs 13 residues. Germline V gives CDR1 MNHNY, CDR2 SVGAGI (reference sequence). V trimming: 8 bases; J trimming: 3 bases; junction bases outside the gene matches: 7. This CDR3 is CASHRGQNYEQYF. DNA for the CDR3: TGTGCCAGCCACAGGGGACAGAACTACGAGCAGTACTTC.

The DNA for the CDR3 is TGTGCCAGCAGCTCTGGCGGAGGAACTGAAGCTTTCTTT. Protein: CASSSGGGTEAFF. The V call is TRBV7-3, the J call TRBJ1-1; no firm D call. Trimming took off 4 bases at V and 5 bases at J, with 11 bases between the two ends. This CDR3 has 13 amino acids. In germline, CDR1 is SGHTA, CDR2 FQGTGA.

The chain has TRBV12-3 or TRBV12-4 and TRBJ2-4; no reliable D call. V was shortened by 0 bases and J by 3 bases, with 15 bases between the two germline ends. The CDR3 loop spans 17 amino acids. Written as DNA, the CDR3 is TGTGCCAGCAGTTTAGCGCTGGGTCGCTATGACAAAAACATTCAGTACTTC. This gives the protein CASSLALGRYDKNIQYF.

This chain uses TRBV29-1 with TRBJ2-2, with 9 bases aligning to TRBD1. The CDR3 is 12 residues long. J lost 6 bases, V lost 7 bases, and 3 bases had no gene match. Germline V gives CDR1 SQVTM, CDR2 ANQGSEA. The CDR3 protein is CSARQGAGELFF. DNA for the CDR3: TGCAGCGCCCGACAGGGGGCCGGGGAGCTGTTTTTT.

The genes are TRBV6-2 or TRBV6-3 and TRBJ2-5; 12 bases line up with TRBD1. V was pared by 5 bases and J by 5 bases, with 6 bases of the junction left unmatched. CDR3 length equals 15 residues. The germline gives CDR1 MNHEY, CDR2 SVGEGT. The chain's CDR3 is CASSPGTGGGETQYF. The CDR3 bases are TGTGCCAGCAGTCCAGGGACAGGGGGCGGGGAGACCCAGTACTTC.

The V and J genes are TRBV30 and TRBJ2-5, with D maybe TRBD2 (5 bases). The length of the CDR3 is 12 residues. CDR1 and CDR2 from the germline V gene are GTSNPN and SVGIG (reference sequence). Trimming removed 3 bases from V and 2 bases from J, with 7 bases in between. The CDR3 DNA sequence: TGTGCCTGGAGCTCGGGGCAAGAGACCCAGTACTTC. This sequence encodes CAWSSGQETQYF.

This sequence joins TRBV6-6 and TRBJ2-5, with 7 bases fitting TRBD1. This CDR3 is built from 15 residues. CDR1 and CDR2 from the germline V gene are MNHNY and SVGAGI (reference sequence). V trimming: 7 bases; J trimming: 5 bases; junction bases outside the gene matches: 13. The CDR3 here is CASTPTGLRRETQYF. The DNA of the CDR3 is TGTGCCAGCACTCCGACAGGGTTGCGTCGGGAGACCCAGTACTTC.

V is TRBV29-1 and J is TRBJ1-1; no definite D call. Looked up from germline, CDR1 is SQVTM and CDR2 is ANQGSEA. The CDR3 runs 10 residues. V lost 7 bases, J lost 3 bases, and 6 bases lay in between. CDR3 nucleotides: TGCAGCGCCGGGGACACTGAAGCTTTCTTT. It encodes CSAGDTEAFF.

The rearrangement joins TRBV7-9 to TRBJ2-3; TRBD1 agrees at 8 bases. The V gene's germline CDR1 is SEHNR and CDR2 FQNEAQ (reference sequence). With V trimmed by 1 base and J by 5 bases, 5 bases remained unmatched. The length of the CDR3 is 15 residues. The CDR3 DNA sequence: TGTGCCAGCAGCTTAGACCAGGGGGCTGGAGATACGCAGTATTTT. It specifies CASSLDQGAGDTQYF.

CDR3 sequence: CASRPPGRNQPQHF. The CDR3 nucleotides are TGTGCCAGCAGGCCACCGGGTCGGAATCAGCCCCAGCATTTT. The genes are TRBV27 and TRBJ1-5; no firm D call. V was shortened by 6 bases and J by 4 bases, with 13 bases between the two germline ends. This CDR3 has 14 amino acids. The V gene's germline CDR1 is MNHEY and CDR2 SMNVEV (reference sequence).

This clonotype was found once. The V and J genes are TRBV12-3 or TRBV12-4 and TRBJ2-1; 7 nucleotides match TRBD2. The junction had 9 bases not matched to a gene; V was cut back by 5 bases and J by 5 bases. The CDR3 runs 15 residues. CDR3 residues: CASSPGTGTNNEQFF. Written as DNA, the CDR3 is TGTGCCAGCAGTCCAGGGACTGGGACTAACAATGAGCAGTTCTTC.

The rearrangement uses TRBV6-5 and TRBJ2-4; 9 nucleotides align to TRBD1. Germline-derived CDR1 and CDR2 are MNHEY and SVGAGI. This CDR3 has 17 residues. V lost 7 bases and J lost 0; bases outside the gene matches: 10. The CDR3, as DNA: TGTGCCAGCAATTCCCGGGACAGGGAGGTAGCCAAAAACATTCAGTACTTC. It is translated as CASNSRDREVAKNIQYF.

Only one count was recorded for this clonotype. The rearrangement joins TRBV5-1 to TRBJ1-5; D remains unclear. This CDR3 region has 14 residues. From germline, CDR1 is SGHRS and CDR2 YFSETQ. V shed 2 bases and J shed 5 bases, with 11 bases lying between them. Written as DNA, the CDR3 is TGCGCCAGCAGCTTCGGTCCAGGCGATCAGCCCCAGCATTTT. Protein sequence: CASSFGPGDQPQHF.

This chain joins TRBV6-6 and TRBJ1-4; weak D call: TRBD1 (5 bases). Trimming pared 4 bases from V and 7 bases from J, leaving 16 bases between. Germline CDR1 is MNHNY and CDR2 is SVGAGI (reference sequence). The CDR3 spans 15 residues. CDR3 coding DNA: TGTGCCAGCAGTTCGGACACCAAAAGGAGTGAAAAACTGTTTTTT. Residues: CASSSDTKRSEKLFF.

This clonotype was observed a single time. This rearrangement joins TRBV18 to TRBJ2-5, with 10 bases that match TRBD1. With V trimmed by 3 bases and J by 5 bases, 9 bases remained unmatched. Germline-derived CDR1 and CDR2 are KGHSH and LQKENI. The CDR3 loop spans 16 amino acids. The CDR3 bases are TGTGCCAGCTCACCGAGACAGGGGGCGCCTCGGGAGACCCAGTACTTC. The encoded protein is CASSPRQGAPRETQYF.